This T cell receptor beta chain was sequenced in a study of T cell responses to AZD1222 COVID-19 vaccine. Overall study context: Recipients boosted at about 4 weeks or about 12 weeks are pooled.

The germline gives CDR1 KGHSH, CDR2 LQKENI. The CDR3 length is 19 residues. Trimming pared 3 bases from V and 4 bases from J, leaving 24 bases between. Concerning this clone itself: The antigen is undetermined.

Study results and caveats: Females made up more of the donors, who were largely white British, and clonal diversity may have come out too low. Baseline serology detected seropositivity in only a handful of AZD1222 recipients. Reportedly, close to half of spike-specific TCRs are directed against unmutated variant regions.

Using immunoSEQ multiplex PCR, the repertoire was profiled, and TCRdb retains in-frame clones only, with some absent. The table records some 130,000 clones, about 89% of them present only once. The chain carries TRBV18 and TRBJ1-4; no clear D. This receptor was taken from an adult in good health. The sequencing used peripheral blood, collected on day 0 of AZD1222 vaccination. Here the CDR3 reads CASSPQTGATSGLNEKLFF. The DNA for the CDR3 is TGTGCCAGCTCACCTCAGACGGGAGCAACCTCCGGGCTTAATGAAAAACTGTTTTTT.